This TCR beta chain is drawn from a study of cytomegalovirus exposure and HLA in healthy donors. In the study overall: About 200 million T cells yielded around 120 million unique TCR beta sequences in earlier analysis. Study observations and caveats: Among donors in an Asian-associated ancestry cluster, a later analysis reportedly found fewer N-insertions than the approximately 700-donor mean.

Researchers ran the PCR with 60 Vbeta and 13 Jbeta primers. Profiled with immunoSEQ multiplex PCR; TCRdb holds only in-frame clones, not every one. Of about 160,000 clones listed, more than 60% were seen once; the top ten hold 1.1% to 1.5%. The CDR3 loop spans 13 amino acids. CDR1 is SQVTM, CDR2 ANQGSEA, per germline. The ends lost 6 bases at V and 1 base at J; junction bases unmatched: 4. About this clone: Its antigen is unidentified.

This sequence joins TRBV29-1 and TRBJ2-3; 7 bases map to TRBD1. The receptor's source is a woman aged 25-40 years in good health and CMV-seronegative. The sample consisted of PBMCs. The CDR3 here is CSVGGTGTDTQYF. Here the CDR3 DNA reads TGCAGCGTGGGTGGGACAGGCACAGATACGCAGTATTTT.